Shown below are 6 T cell receptor beta chains from a single sample sequenced in a study of blood T cell repertoires in COVID-19. The table came from immunoSEQ multiplex PCR; TCRdb's copy has only in-frame clones and leaves some out. The sample comprises fewer than 350,000 clones, about 91% of which are singletons, and approximately 9.4% rests with the top ten. The sample was peripheral blood. These receptors were obtained from a man aged 25 to 40 with COVID-19, enrolled during active disease.

The chain couples TRBV19 to TRBJ2-1, with TRBD1 identical over 11 bases. The CDR3 contains 15 residues. Germline CDR1 reads LNHDA; CDR2 reads SQIVND (reference sequence). Trimming took 4 bases from V and 10 from J; bases not matched to a gene: 9. DNA of the CDR3: TGTGCCAGTAGTAATGGACAGGGGGCGCGGGAGGAGCAGTTCTTC. It is translated as CASSNGQGAREEQFF. The entire variable domain, with the rest obtained from reference TRBV19 and TRBJ2-1, is as follows: DGGITQSPKYLFRKEGQNVTLSCEQNLNHDAMYWYRQDPGQGLRLIYYSQIVNDFQKGDIAEGYSVSREKKESFPLTVTSAQKNPTAFYLCASSNGQGAREEQFFGPGTRLTVL.

The rearrangement uses TRBV24-1 and TRBJ2-5; D may be TRBD1 (6 bases). There are 15 residues in the CDR3. The V end lost 4 bases, the J end lost 2 bases, and 13 bases lay between the germline ends. The germline CDR1 and CDR2 sequences are KGHDR and SFDVKD. As DNA, the CDR3 is TGTGCCACCAGTGACCCGACAGGCAAACAAGAGACCCAGTACTTC. It codes for CATSDPTGKQETQYF.

The chain employs TRBV28 and TRBJ2-7; D gene ambiguous. The germline gives CDR1 MDHEN, CDR2 SYDVKM. The germline V and J ends were trimmed by 5 bases and 4 bases, with 3 bases remaining between them. The CDR3 sequence is 10 residues long. CDR3: CASSQYEQYF. The CDR3 coding sequence is TGTGCCAGCAGTCAATACGAGCAGTACTTC.

The gene calls are TRBV5-8 and TRBJ2-3, with 9 bases that match TRBD1. This CDR3 region has 15 residues. Trimming at V came to 3 bases and at J to 2 bases, leaving 4 bases not matched to a gene. Germline CDR1 is SGHTS and CDR2 is YDEGEE. The CDR3: CASSWGQGTTDTQYF. DNA for the CDR3: TGTGCCAGCAGCTGGGGACAGGGTACCACAGATACGCAGTATTTT.

The J gene is TRBJ2-2, the V gene TRBV19; D may be TRBD2 (6 bases). The V gene lost 7 bases and the J gene lost 1 base, with 16 bases spanning the gap. The CDR3 sequence is 16 residues long. CDR1 LNHDA and CDR2 SQIVND come from the germline V gene (reference sequence). The chain's CDR3 is CASTIGGYWNTGELFF. CDR3 nucleotide sequence: TGTGCCAGTACCATAGGAGGGTATTGGAACACCGGGGAGCTGTTTTTT. Complete variable domain (other parts from reference TRBV19 and TRBJ2-2): DGGITQSPKYLFRKEGQNVTLSCEQNLNHDAMYWYRQDPGQGLRLIYYSQIVNDFQKGDIAEGYSVSREKKESFPLTVTSAQKNPTAFYLCASTIGGYWNTGELFFGEGSRLTVL.

The V and J genes are TRBV28 and TRBJ1-2; D gene uncertain. CDR1 MDHEN and CDR2 SYDVKM come from the germline V gene. The ends were cut back, 6 bases at V and 3 bases at J, with 14 bases in the middle. The CDR3 is made up of 14 amino acids. The CDR3 is CASSIPGFHYGYTF. The CDR3 DNA reads TGTGCCAGCAGCATACCCGGGTTCCACTATGGCTACACCTTC.